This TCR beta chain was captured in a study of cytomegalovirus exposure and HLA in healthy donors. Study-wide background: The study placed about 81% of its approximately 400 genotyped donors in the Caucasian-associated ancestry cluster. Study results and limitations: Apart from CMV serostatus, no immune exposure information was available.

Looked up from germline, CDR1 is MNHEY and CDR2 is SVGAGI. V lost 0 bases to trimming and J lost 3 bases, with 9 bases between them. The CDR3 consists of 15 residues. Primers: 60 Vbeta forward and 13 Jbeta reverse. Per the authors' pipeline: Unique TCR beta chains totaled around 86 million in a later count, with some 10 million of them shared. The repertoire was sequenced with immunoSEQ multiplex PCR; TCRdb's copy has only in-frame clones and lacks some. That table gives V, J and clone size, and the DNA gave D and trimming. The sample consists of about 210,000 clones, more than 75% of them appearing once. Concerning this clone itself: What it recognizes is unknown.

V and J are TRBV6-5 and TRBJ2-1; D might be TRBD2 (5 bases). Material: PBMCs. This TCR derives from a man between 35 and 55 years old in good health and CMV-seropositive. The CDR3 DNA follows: TGTGCCAGCAGTTACTCCTCCGGACTCTACAATGAGCAGTTCTTC. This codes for CASSYSSGLYNEQFF.